Presented here are 24 T cell receptor beta chains from one specimen sequenced in a study of blood T cell repertoires in COVID-19. Sequencing used immunoSEQ multiplex PCR; TCRdb keeps in-frame clones, though not all of them. The sample has fewer than 350,000 clones; 85% are singletons. The sample taken for sequencing was PBMCs or T cells enriched from blood (not recorded which). These receptors were taken from a woman in her forties or fifties who had recovered from COVID-19.

V usage is TRBV5-8 and J usage is TRBJ1-6; D not certain. The CDR3 spans 13 residues. Per germline, CDR1 SGHTS and CDR2 YDEGEE. V shed 1 base and J shed 13 bases, with 12 bases lying between them. CDR3 region: CASSLYREAPLHF. The DNA of the CDR3 is TGTGCCAGCAGCTTGTATCGGGAGGCGCCCCTCCACTTT.

This clone was observed once. The chain has TRBV29-1 and TRBJ2-1; 14 nucleotides match TRBD2. J gave up 3 bases and V 3 bases, and 4 bases lay outside the gene matches. Germline V gene lookup returns CDR1 SQVTM and CDR2 ANQGSEA. The CDR3 has 16 amino acids. CDR3 in amino acids: CSVDGTSGSFYNEQFF. In DNA form, the CDR3 reads TGCAGCGTTGACGGGACTAGCGGGAGTTTCTACAATGAGCAGTTCTTC.

This clone was recorded only once. This chain uses TRBV5-1 with TRBJ1-1, with 7 nucleotides matching TRBD1. Germline trimming cut 7 bases from V and 2 bases from J; bases unmatched to any gene: 8. The CDR3 extends over 14 amino acids. Per germline, CDR1 SGHRS and CDR2 YFSETQ. DNA for the CDR3: TGCGCCAGCGGTACCGGGACAGATAACACTGAAGCTTTCTTT. The encoded protein is CASGTGTDNTEAFF.

The V and J genes are TRBV5-1 and TRBJ2-7; TRBD2 matches at 8 bases. CDR3 length equals 15 residues. Germline CDR1 and CDR2: SGHRS and YFSETQ. The V and J ends lost 2 bases and 3 bases, in that order; junction bases with no gene match: 7. The CDR3 is CASSLVAGSDYEQYF. The DNA of the CDR3 is TGCGCCAGCAGCTTAGTAGCGGGGAGTGACTACGAGCAGTACTTC.

The chain employs TRBV5-6 and TRBJ2-7; TRBD1 might be the D (6 bases). This CDR3 region has 15 residues. Per germline, CDR1 SGHDT and CDR2 YYEEEE. V was pared by 4 bases and J by 2 bases, with 16 bases between. CDR3 region: CASSPLGGSTYEQYF. The CDR3 DNA reads as TGTGCCAGCAGCCCGTTAGGGGGATCTACCTACGAGCAGTACTTC.

This clone was observed once. This chain uses TRBV30 with TRBJ1-5; D uncertain. Looked up from germline, CDR1 is GTSNPN and CDR2 is SVGIG (reference sequence). V shed 0 bases and J shed 5 bases, with 11 bases lying between them. The CDR3 has 14 amino acids. CDR3 amino acids: CAWSVGEWDQPQHF. The CDR3 DNA follows: TGTGCCTGGAGTGTCGGGGAATGGGATCAGCCCCAGCATTTT.

The chain employs TRBV27 and TRBJ2-1; 15 bases agree with TRBD2. This CDR3 has 15 residues. Germline assignment: CDR1 MNHEY and CDR2 SMNVEV (reference sequence). The junction had 8 bases not matched to a gene; V was cut back by 7 bases and J by 10 bases. DNA for the CDR3: TGTGCCAGCAAGTGGGGACTAGCGGGGGGTTGGGAGCAGTTCTTC. Its protein is CASKWGLAGGWEQFF.

V and J are TRBV19 and TRBJ1-5; a possible D gene is TRBD1 (5 bases). CDR1 LNHDA and CDR2 SQIVND come from the germline V gene (reference sequence). The CDR3 loop spans 17 amino acids. Deletions cut 5 bases from V and 2 bases from J, with 19 bases between. DNA for the CDR3: TGTGCCAGTAGTTTCCCGGCGGGGCGTTCGGGCAATCAGCCCCAGCATTTT. Translating it yields CASSFPAGRSGNQPQHF.

This clone appeared once. The rearrangement uses TRBV14 and TRBJ2-5, with 7 bases that match TRBD1. V shed 5 bases and J 5 bases; nucleotides not matched to a gene: 14. Germline V CDR1 and CDR2: SGHDN, FVKESK. This CDR3 is built from 16 residues. The CDR3 spells CASSGLRRRGQETQYF. CDR3 DNA sequence: TGTGCCAGCAGCGGACTGAGAAGAAGGGGGCAGGAGACCCAGTACTTC.

V is TRBV30 and J is TRBJ2-2, with D possibly being TRBD1 (6 bases). There are 15 residues in the CDR3. V was clipped by 0 bases and J by 7 bases, with 15 bases between them. Germline CDR1 is GTSNPN and CDR2 is SVGIG (reference sequence). CDR3 coding DNA: TGTGCCTGGAGTGTGGGGACACGCCGTGGCGGGGAGCTGTTTTTT. The encoded protein is CAWSVGTRRGGELFF.

The rearrangement joins TRBV11-2 to TRBJ1-3, with unresolved D. Trimming removed 3 bases from V and 0 bases from J, with 9 bases in between. Germline CDR1 and CDR2: SGHAT and FQNNGV. The length of the CDR3 is 15 residues. The CDR3 coding sequence is TGTGCCAGCAGCTTCGGTCAAACCTCTGGAAACACCATATATTTT. Encoded protein: CASSFGQTSGNTIYF.

The CDR3 nucleotides are TGCGCCAGCAGCTTGACCCCGGGACAGGGCCTCTCTGGGGCCAACGTCCTGACTTTC. Translated, it gives CASSLTPGQGLSGANVLTF. V usage is TRBV5-1 and J usage is TRBJ2-6; TRBD1 agrees at 9 bases. Germline V CDR1 and CDR2: SGHRS, YFSETQ. V gave up 1 base and J gave up 0 bases; unmatched junction bases: 8. The CDR3 consists of 19 residues.

This clone was seen just once. The chain links TRBV6-1 to TRBJ1-6; the D is unclear. V gave up 3 bases and J gave up 8 bases, with 8 bases separating them. CDR1 is MNHNS, CDR2 SASEGT, per germline. The CDR3 spans 13 residues. The CDR3 here is CASSDRGYSPLHF. The CDR3 DNA reads TGTGCCAGCAGTGACCGGGGTTATTCACCCCTCCACTTT.

This sequence joins TRBV7-2 and TRBJ1-1, with a weak D call TRBD1 (5 bases). Germline loops: CDR1 SGHTA, CDR2 FQGNSA. The ends were cut back, 2 bases at V and 1 base at J, with 11 bases in the middle. This CDR3 comprises 15 residues. In DNA form, the CDR3 reads TGTGCCAGCAGCTTAAAAGGAGGGACGAACACTGAAGCTTTCTTT. Translation: CASSLKGGTNTEAFF.

This clone was recorded once. This chain links TRBV18 with TRBJ2-2; 8 positions agree with TRBD2. V lost 6 bases and J lost 3; bases outside the gene matches: 9. The CDR3 is 16 residues long. CDR1 is KGHSH and CDR2 is LQKENI in the germline V gene. The CDR3 loop is CASSLARGEYTGELFF. The CDR3, as DNA: TGTGCCAGCTCCCTCGCGCGGGGGGAATACACCGGGGAGCTGTTTTTT.

This chain connects TRBV5-1 to TRBJ2-3, with D tentatively TRBD1 (6 bases). The V gene's germline CDR1 is SGHRS and CDR2 YFSETQ. Trimming removed 0 bases at V and 1 base at J, with 15 bases between. The CDR3 contains 17 residues. CDR3 sequence: CASSLGDRPSGTDTQYF. DNA of the CDR3: TGCGCCAGCAGCTTGGGTGACAGGCCGTCGGGCACAGATACGCAGTATTTT.

CDR3 amino acids: CASSEQGSMGEKLFF. CDR3 DNA: TGCGCCAGCAGTGAGCAGGGCTCGATGGGTGAAAAACTGTTTTTT. The chain links TRBV10-2 to TRBJ1-4, with a weak D call TRBD1 (5 bases). Germline loops: CDR1 WSHSY, CDR2 SAAADI. Trimming took off 2 bases at V and 7 bases at J, with 14 bases between the two ends. The CDR3 is 15 residues long.

The rearrangement links TRBV4-3 to TRBJ2-2; D is possibly TRBD1 (6 bases). The germline V gene encodes CDR1 LGHNA and CDR2 YSLEER. Trimming left V 3 bases short and J 1 base short, with 12 bases between. The CDR3 loop spans 16 amino acids. The CDR3 DNA reads TGCGCCAGCAGCCAGGGCTCGACAGGGAACACCGGGGAGCTGTTTTTT. This gives the protein CASSQGSTGNTGELFF.

This clone was found once. The chain has TRBV9 and TRBJ1-2; TRBD1 agrees at 7 bases. Germline values: CDR1 SGDLS, CDR2 YYNGEE. V trimming: 5 bases; J trimming: 4 bases; junction bases outside the gene matches: 2. The CDR3 is 12 amino acids. The chain's CDR3 is CASRRDSYGYTF. The CDR3 DNA reads TGTGCCAGCAGAAGGGACAGCTATGGCTACACCTTC.

J is TRBJ2-3 and V is TRBV4-1; possible D gene TRBD1, 6 bases. The CDR3 has 15 amino acids. Trimming removed 7 bases at V and 1 base at J, with 15 bases between. Germline V gene sequence: CDR1 MGHRA, CDR2 YSYEKL. CDR3: CASTNREGGTDTQYF. In nucleotides, the CDR3 is TGCGCCAGCACCAACCGTGAGGGGGGCACAGATACGCAGTATTTT.

This chain joins TRBV19 and TRBJ2-7, with 13 bases identical to TRBD2. From germline, CDR1 is LNHDA and CDR2 SQIVND (reference sequence). Losses at the gene ends were 4 bases for V and 2 bases for J; bases not matched to a gene: 2. CDR3 length equals 15 residues. The CDR3 here is CASSRGLAGPYEQYF. The CDR3 DNA reads TGTGCCAGTAGTAGGGGACTAGCGGGACCCTACGAGCAGTACTTC.

This chain joins TRBV27 and TRBJ2-6, with D unclear. CDR1 is MNHEY, CDR2 SMNVEV, per germline (reference sequence). This CDR3 comprises 15 residues. Trimming shortened V by 2 bases and J by 4 bases, and 9 bases separated the two germline ends. CDR3 in amino acids: CASSLGALGANVLTF. The CDR3 nucleotides are TGTGCCAGCAGTTTAGGAGCTCTAGGGGCCAACGTCCTGACTTTC.

The chain carries TRBV27 and TRBJ2-6; D remains unclear. Deletions cut 3 bases from V and 1 base from J, with 7 bases between. The CDR3 covers 15 residues. CDR1 and CDR2 from the germline V gene are MNHEY and SMNVEV (reference sequence). As DNA, the CDR3 is TGTGCCAGCAGTTTCCGTCCTTCTGGGGCCAACGTCCTGACTTTC. This sequence encodes CASSFRPSGANVLTF.

The chain links TRBV9 to TRBJ2-1; the match to TRBD1 covers 9 bases. Trimming took 4 bases from V and 0 from J; bases not matched to a gene: 5. Germline V CDR1 and CDR2: SGDLS, YYNGEE. This CDR3 spans 16 amino acids. The CDR3 sequence is CASSTGTGSSYNEQFF. The CDR3 DNA is TGTGCCAGCAGCACGGGGACAGGGAGCTCCTACAATGAGCAGTTCTTC.